This T cell receptor beta chain was sequenced in a study of blood T cell repertoires in COVID-19. This CDR3 has 14 amino acids. Germline V gene data show CDR1 as MNHEY and CDR2 as SMNVEV (reference sequence). V was clipped by 6 bases and J by 5 bases, with 17 bases between them. Measured with immunoSEQ multiplex PCR; TCRdb has only the in-frame clones, and not every one. This sample carries 150,000 to 200,000 clones, about nine tenths of them seen once, and the ten largest clones take 15% to 20%. V and J are TRBV27 and TRBJ2-7; the D gene is possibly TRBD1 (7 bases). The receptor comes from a man in his fifties or sixties with active or convalescent COVID-19. Sequencing was performed on peripheral blood. CDR3 in amino acids: CASRPDRDWNEQYF. In nucleotides, the CDR3 is TGTGCCAGCAGGCCCGACAGGGACTGGAACGAGCAGTACTTC.